Presented here are 10 T cell receptor beta chains from one specimen sequenced in a study of identical twins (TCRdb year 2016). The method was 5' RACE. Instrument on record: Illumina HiSeq 2000. TCRdb reprocessing: public reads trimmed at Q25 with fastp, clones called with MiXCR, in-frame beta chains kept. Merged by CDR3 protein, the rows form single entries marked with the most common genes and DNA. Here the sample has about 530,000 distinct CDR3 sequences; approximately 20% occur a single time. Approximately 0.49% of the sample rests with the top ten. The data were also submitted as part of a second study, on yellow fever vaccine responses in identical twins.

Sequenced input: CD4+ T cells sorted from blood. These receptors were taken from a woman aged 18-30 years in good health.

The chain carries TRBV7-2 and TRBJ2-7, with 10 bases identical to TRBD1. This CDR3 spans 16 amino acids. Germline trimming cut 5 bases from V and 0 bases from J; bases unmatched to any gene: 7. Germline V lookup: CDR1 SGHTA, CDR2 FQGNSA. CDR3 residues: CASSRFGQGGSYEQYF. The CDR3 DNA sequence: TGTGCCAGCAGCCGCTTCGGACAGGGGGGCTCCTACGAGCAGTACTTC. The entire variable domain, with the rest obtained from reference TRBV7-2 and TRBJ2-7, is as follows: GAGVSQSPSNKVTEKGKDVELRCDPISGHTALYWYRQSLGQGLEFLIYFQGNSAPDKSGLPSDRFSAERTGGSVSTLTIQRTQQEDSAVYLCASSRFGQGGSYEQYFGPGTRLTVT.

The chain uses TRBV25-1 and TRBJ2-1, with D hard to call. V was cut by 4 bases and J by 5 bases, with 9 bases left in between. Per the germline V gene, CDR1 is MGHDK and CDR2 is SYGVNS. CDR3 length equals 13 residues. The CDR3 nucleotides are TGTGCCAGCAGTGGAAACCAACACAATGAGCAGTTCTTC. It yields the protein CASSGNQHNEQFF.

The rearrangement links TRBV20-1 to TRBJ2-3; D tentatively reads TRBD1 or TRBD2 (7 bases each). CDR3 length: 15 amino acids. The V end was cut by 5 bases, the J end by 4 bases, with 19 bases between. Germline V CDR1 and CDR2: DFQATT, SNEGSKA (reference sequence). The CDR3 nucleotides are TGCAGTGCTGCTTCGCGGTCAGGGGGGGCAGATACGCAGTATTTT. Protein product: CSAASRSGGADTQYF.

This clonotype has more than one count but fewer than ten. The genes are TRBV7-7 and TRBJ2-1; 9 nucleotides align to TRBD1. Trimming removed 2 bases from V and 3 bases from J; junction bases left unmatched: 11. This CDR3 has 18 amino acids. CDR1 and CDR2 from the germline V gene are SSHAT and FNYEAQ (reference sequence). In DNA, the CDR3 is TGTGCCAGCAGCTTATATGGGACAGGGATAAGGAACTACAATGAGCAGTTCTTC. This sequence encodes CASSLYGTGIRNYNEQFF.

A few counts support this clonotype. The gene calls are TRBV5-1 and TRBJ1-1; D gene ambiguous. This CDR3 comprises 16 residues. Germline CDR1 SGHRS, CDR2 YFSETQ. V lost 0 bases and J 0 bases, leaving 12 bases between the germline ends. The CDR3 here is CASSLDGVAMNTEAFF. CDR3 DNA sequence: TGCGCCAGCAGCTTGGATGGGGTGGCCATGAACACTGAAGCTTTCTTT. Full variable domain (rest looked up from reference TRBV5-1 and TRBJ1-1): KAGVTQTPRYLIKTRGQQVTLSCSPISGHRSVSWYQQTPGQGLQFLFEYFSETQRNKGNFPGRFSGRQFSNSRSEMNVSTLELGDSALYLCASSLDGVAMNTEAFFGQGTRLTVV.

There are a few counts of this clonotype. The chain combines TRBV10-3 with TRBJ2-7, with unresolved D. The CDR3 is 12 amino acids. Trimming removed 4 bases at V and 3 bases at J, with 7 bases between. The V gene's germline CDR1 is ENHRY and CDR2 SYGVKD. DNA for the CDR3: TGTGCCATCAGTGCTACCGGCTACGAGCAGTACTTC. Translated, it gives CAISATGYEQYF.

The rearrangement links TRBV29-1 to TRBJ2-4; D tentatively reads TRBD1 or TRBD2 (5 bases each). The germline V gene has CDR1 SQVTM and CDR2 ANQGSEA. V was trimmed by 1 base and J by 0 bases, leaving 16 bases between them. The CDR3 length is 17 residues. The CDR3 nucleotides read TGCAGCGTTGAAGGGGGTGGGGGAGTTGGAGCCAAAAACATTCAGTACTTC. Protein product: CSVEGGGGVGAKNIQYF.

The chain is built from TRBV3-1 and TRBJ2-1, with TRBD2 matching over 11 bases. The CDR3 runs to 15 residues. Germline V gives CDR1 LGHDT, CDR2 YNNKEL (reference sequence). Germline trimming cut 9 bases from V and 4 bases from J; bases unmatched to any gene: 8. This CDR3 reads CARGPGLAGYNEQFF. DNA of the CDR3: TGTGCCAGGGGCCCTGGACTAGCGGGTTACAATGAGCAGTTCTTC.

This clonotype was detected only a few times. The genes are TRBV11-3 and TRBJ2-1; 8 nucleotides match TRBD2. Trimming took 1 base from V and 5 from J; bases not matched to a gene: 4. Germline V gene sequence: CDR1 SGHNT, CDR2 YENEEA. CDR3 length: 15 amino acids. DNA of the CDR3: TGTGCCAGCAGCTTAGTAGCGGGGAATAACAATGAGCAGTTCTTC. It yields the protein CASSLVAGNNNEQFF.

This clonotype was seen only a few times. The chain combines TRBV7-8 with TRBJ2-1, with D possibly matching TRBD1 (5 bases). CDR3 length: 14 residues. Germline lookup yields CDR1 SGHVS and CDR2 FQNEAQ. The V end was cut by 5 bases, the J end by 8 bases, with 16 bases between. CDR3 sequence (DNA): TGTGCCAGCAGCCTGGGGCAATTTCGGTATGAGCAGTTCTTC. This sequence encodes CASSLGQFRYEQFF.